A selection of T cell receptor beta chains follows, all from one sample in a study of T cell repertoires in cytomegalovirus infection. TCRdb re-called the reads through MiXCR, storing one row per CDR3 protein. The table records some 300,000 distinct CDR3 sequences, 9.6% of them present only once. Sequenced input: PBMCs. These TCRs come from a human donor in good health (CMV status not recorded). Some clones in this sample may be carry-over from other donors' samples. Each CDR3 is given with its conserved first and last residue. Each record gives: J gene, V gene, CDR3 protein.

TRBJ2-1 | TRBV4-1 | CASSWTSGGSYNEQFF
TRBJ2-6 | TRBV12-3/TRBV12-4 | CASSFVLGISGANVLTF
TRBJ2-5 | TRBV2 | CASRNGERDWF
TRBJ2-1 | TRBV12-5 | CASGDGWDEQFF
TRBJ1-2 | TRBV4-1 | CASSQQPPGLYGYTF
TRBJ2-3 | TRBV19 | CASSMIWDGDTQYF
TRBJ1-6 | TRBV5-5 | CASSPDRGSPLHF
TRBJ2-1 | TRBV12-5 | CASGKGQIEQFF
TRBJ1-5 | TRBV4-3 | CASSPGTGRDNQPQHF
TRBJ2-2 | TRBV7-8 | CASSPPLRSANTGELFF
TRBJ1-2 | TRBV5-6 | CASSSRQGGSYGYTF
TRBJ2-1 | TRBV20-1 | CSARSGGRNEQFF
TRBJ1-2 | TRBV7-2 | CASSTTHGQGGYTF
TRBJ1-6 | TRBV20-1 | CSARDRAGSPLHF
TRBJ2-5 | TRBV7-2 | CASSLAGGLQETQYF
TRBJ2-7 | TRBV2 | CASSPEGALTNVEQYF
TRBJ2-1 | TRBV6-1 | CASSDGTGIEQFF
TRBJ2-1 | TRBV29-1 | CSVGQGTNEQFF
TRBJ2-2 | TRBV28 | CASSHRTGGVFAGELFF
TRBJ2-2 | TRBV19 | CASNGAGIPGELFF
TRBJ2-5 | TRBV7-2 | CASSLSRETQYF
TRBJ1-2 | TRBV20-1 | CSARGNRMGWATF
TRBJ2-5 | TRBV20-1 | CSASAGPQETQYF
TRBJ1-1 | TRBV29-1 | CSVGRMNTEAFF
TRBJ2-1 | TRBV7-6 | CASSLAFQGNEQFF
TRBJ1-2 | TRBV12-3/TRBV12-4 | CASSRLGTGYTF
TRBJ1-5 | TRBV27 | CASSPGRSNQPQHF
TRBJ1-2 | TRBV10-2 | CASRAGINYGYTF
TRBJ2-2 | TRBV5-1 | CASSLAQGIANTGELFF
TRBJ2-1 | TRBV29-1 | CSVAGGPYNEQFF
TRBJ2-6 | TRBV4-2 | CASSQDRGGISGANVLTF
TRBJ1-6 | TRBV14 | CASSQGGMREFSPLHF
TRBJ2-3 | TRBV2 | CASDRLARRDTQYF
TRBJ1-1 | TRBV5-1 | CASSLGRSFQLNTEAFF
TRBJ2-5 | TRBV14 | CASSQVGTRLETQYF
TRBJ1-2 | TRBV14 | CASSQTGFDGYTF
TRBJ2-2 | TRBV14 | CASSQVDSPAGELFF
TRBJ2-3 | TRBV14 | CASSPEGTRRKYF
TRBJ2-6 | TRBV28 | CASTPQGATKSSGANVLTF
TRBJ1-5 | TRBV6-2/TRBV6-3 | CASSSETQGWGQPQHF
TRBJ1-2 | TRBV28 | CASSWQTYGYTF
TRBJ2-2 | TRBV6-5 | CASSFLLLAGANTGELFF